One T cell receptor beta chain is described in this entry. What it binds is unknown. Naive and memory CD4+ T cell DNA was deep-sequenced without culture. Assay: immunoSEQ multiplex PCR; the TCRdb copy retains only in-frame clones and omits some. The sample lists roughly 57,000 clones; roughly 90% were seen once. These data come from a study of CD4 T cells in relation to SARS-CoV-2 and coronaviruses. Overall study findings and caveats: Crossreactive clones expanded significantly less to SARS-CoV-2 than monoreactive clones. This crossreactivity analysis covered spike protein alone, no other viral proteins.

The unexposed donors gave CD4+ T cells in about 2010-2019, prior to COVID-19. Naive and memory CD4+ T cells came from enriched cryopreserved PBMCs. The germline gives CDR1 SNHLY, CDR2 FYNNEI. This CDR3 spans 12 amino acids. Between the trimmed V and J ends, which lost 6 bases and 8 bases, there was a span of 11 bases. The sample was memory CD4+ T cells from PBMCs. The chain combines TRBV2 with TRBJ1-5; possibly TRBD1 for D (6 bases). The TCR was taken from a human donor in good health. The CDR3 sequence is CASRGGREPQHF. CDR3 DNA: TGTGCCAGCAGGGGGGGGCGCGAGCCCCAGCATTTT.